This T cell receptor (beta chain) originates from a study of T-cell reconstitution after alpha-beta-depleted transplantation in children. Study-wide results and caveats: Newly produced T cells mostly provided counts and TCRbeta diversity after one year, as hyperexpanded clones declined. Where some patients showed high TCRbeta diversity at day 60, it came from recipient T cells and thymic progenitors that had survived. About two months after transplant, alpha-beta T cells reportedly came from several hundred expanded graft clones.

A TCRbeta library incorporating unique molecular identifiers was prepared. A single record per CDR3 protein comes from TCRdb applying MiXCR to the PCR reads. The table records 670,000 or so distinct CDR3 sequences, roughly 14% of them present only once. A word on this clonotype: Its antigen remains unknown.

V was shortened by 2 bases and J by 5 bases, with 18 bases between the two germline ends. CDR3 length: 16 amino acids. Per the germline V gene, CDR1 is KGHSH and CDR2 is LQKENI. This sequence was found in a girl under 10 years old with congenital amegakaryocytic thrombocytopenia, due to receive a stem cell transplant. V gene TRBV18 combines with J gene TRBJ1-1, with a tentative D call TRBD1 (5 bases). The material was PBMCs, obtained before TCRalphabeta/CD19-depleted stem cell transplant. The CDR3: CASSPFPRGANTEAFF. The DNA for the CDR3 is TGTGCCAGCTCACCATTTCCCCGGGGCGCGAATACTGAAGCTTTCTTT. The full variable domain, its missing parts supplied by reference TRBV18 and TRBJ1-1, is NAGVMQNPRHLVRRRGQEARLRCSPMKGHSHVYWYRQLPEEGLKFMVYLQKENIIDESGMPKERFSAEFPKEGPSILRIQQVVRGDSAAYFCASSPFPRGANTEAFFGQGTRLTVV.